This entry lists 14 T cell receptor beta chains sequenced from one sample in a study of cytomegalovirus exposure and HLA in healthy donors. Sequencing was performed with immunoSEQ multiplex PCR; in TCRdb, only in-frame clones are kept and a portion is missing. This table holds around 230,000 clones, approximately 83% found once. What was sequenced was PBMCs. These receptors originate from a woman in her 30s in good health and CMV-seropositive.

The CDR3 spells CASRPGQGLGEQYF. CDR3 bases: TGTGCCAGTAGGCCGGGACAGGGGTTGGGCGAGCAGTACTTC. The genes are TRBV19 and TRBJ2-7, with 10 bases that match TRBD1. The CDR3 runs to 14 residues. CDR1 and CDR2 from the germline V gene are LNHDA and SQIVND (reference sequence). The trim removed 6 bases at V and 6 bases at J, leaving 8 bases unmatched.

This rearrangement joins TRBV30 to TRBJ2-7, with unresolved D. The CDR3 loop spans 13 amino acids. Per the germline V gene, CDR1 is GTSNPN and CDR2 is SVGIG (reference sequence). Trimming took 4 bases from V and 1 from J, leaving 11 bases between them. CDR3 DNA: TGTGCCTGGACCCCAATTGCGTCCTACGAGCAGTACTTC. Translated, it gives CAWTPIASYEQYF.

V gene TRBV6-5 combines with J gene TRBJ1-1; the D gene is possibly TRBD1 (5 bases). The germline V gene encodes CDR1 MNHEY and CDR2 SVGAGI. CDR3 length: 13 residues. Deletions cut 5 bases from V and 0 bases from J, with 7 bases between. As DNA, the CDR3 is TGTGCCAGCAGTACGACAGTGAACACTGAAGCTTTCTTT. It codes for CASSTTVNTEAFF.

The rearrangement uses TRBV27 and TRBJ2-3, with 9 bases identical to TRBD2. Germline V gene lookup returns CDR1 MNHEY and CDR2 SMNVEV (reference sequence). Germline trimming cut 1 base from V and 4 bases from J; bases unmatched to any gene: 9. The CDR3 spans 17 residues. Here the CDR3 reads CASSLWSSGKSPDTQYF. The CDR3 bases are TGTGCCAGCAGTTTATGGTCTAGCGGGAAATCCCCAGATACGCAGTATTTT.

The DNA of the CDR3 is TGCGCCAGCAGCCCGAACGGGGACGAGCAGTACTTC. Its translation is CASSPNGDEQYF. The chain links TRBV10-2 to TRBJ2-7; weak D call: TRBD2 (5 bases). Germline CDR1 is WSHSY and CDR2 is SAAADI. V lost 6 bases and J 5 bases, leaving 11 bases between the germline ends. The CDR3 has 12 amino acids.

The chain employs TRBV7-9 and TRBJ2-7, with 10 bases fitting TRBD1. Germline trimming cut 5 bases from V and 4 bases from J; bases unmatched to any gene: 8. The CDR3 sequence is 15 residues long. The germline gives CDR1 SEHNR, CDR2 FQNEAQ (reference sequence). CDR3 residues: CASSLGQGVFYEQYF. CDR3 DNA: TGTGCCAGCAGCCTTGGACAGGGGGTTTTTTACGAGCAGTACTTC.

The chain combines TRBV5-5 with TRBJ2-7; tentatively, D is TRBD2 (6 bases). V shed 1 base and J shed 0 bases, with 17 bases lying between them. This CDR3 is built from 17 residues. Germline loops: CDR1 SGHKS, CDR2 YYEKEE (reference sequence). The CDR3 sequence is CASSLPLERAISYEQYF. CDR3 DNA sequence: TGTGCCAGCAGCTTGCCCCTTGAGCGGGCCATCTCCTACGAGCAGTACTTC.

Only a few counts were recorded for this clone. The chain is built from TRBV1 and TRBJ2-1; the table's TRBD2 call for D was not verified on the DNA. TRBV1 is an annotated pseudogene. The CDR3 runs 18 residues. CDR3 protein: CTSSPITGAGGPYNEQFF. The CDR3 DNA sequence: TGCACCAGCAGCCCCATCACGGGAGCGGGAGGGCCCTACAATGAGCAGTTCTTC.

The chain couples TRBV7-3 to TRBJ2-2; weak D call: TRBD1 (7 bases). The CDR3 extends over 17 amino acids. The germline V gene encodes CDR1 SGHTA and CDR2 FQGTGA. V lost 4 bases and J lost 4, with 19 bases in between. The CDR3 bases are TGTGCCAGCAGCTCTGGACTGTCAGGGGGGCGCACCGGGGAGCTGTTTTTT. This encodes CASSSGLSGGRTGELFF.

The chain uses TRBV14 and TRBJ1-1; no firm D call. The CDR3 covers 14 residues. V dropped 4 bases and J dropped 3 bases, with 12 bases sitting between them. Looked up from germline, CDR1 is SGHDN and CDR2 is FVKESK. CDR3 loop: CASSLRGRDTEAFF. CDR3 DNA: TGTGCCAGCAGCCTACGAGGGCGGGACACTGAAGCTTTCTTT.

The chain joins TRBV7-3 to TRBJ2-1, with D maybe TRBD2 (5 bases). Germline V gene sequence: CDR1 SGHTA, CDR2 FQGTGA. V gave up 2 bases and J gave up 0 bases, with 14 bases separating them. CDR3 length: 17 amino acids. CDR3 protein: CASSLDYPSSSYNEQFF. CDR3 in DNA: TGTGCCAGCAGCTTAGACTACCCGTCGAGCTCCTACAATGAGCAGTTCTTC.

The rearrangement joins TRBV29-1 to TRBJ2-1; tentatively, D is TRBD2 (5 bases). CDR3 length: 15 amino acids. The germline gives CDR1 SQVTM, CDR2 ANQGSEA. V was shortened by 0 bases and J by 14 bases, with 23 bases between the two germline ends. Written as DNA, the CDR3 is TGCAGCGTTGAAGAAACGGAGAGACCCCTCGAGGGTGAGTTCTTC. Its translation is CSVEETERPLEGEFF.

This sequence joins TRBV2 and TRBJ2-4; the match to TRBD2 covers 8 bases. Germline values: CDR1 SNHLY, CDR2 FYNNEI. V was clipped by 5 bases and J by 7 bases; unmatched bases: 13. The CDR3 consists of 16 residues. The CDR3 region is CASSRTGTREGNIQYF. CDR3 coding DNA: TGTGCCAGCAGTCGAACCGGGACTAGGGAGGGTAACATTCAGTACTTC.

The chain uses TRBV29-1 and TRBJ2-2; 7 nucleotides line up with TRBD1. Germline V gene data show CDR1 as SQVTM and CDR2 as ANQGSEA. CDR3 length equals 13 residues. The junction had 5 bases not matched to a gene; V was cut back by 4 bases and J by 6 bases. CDR3 protein: CSVGQGTPGELFF. In DNA, the CDR3 is TGCAGCGTTGGACAGGGAACCCCCGGGGAGCTGTTTTTT.